This TCR beta chain was captured in a study of blood T cell repertoires in COVID-19 (dated by TCRdb to the early 2020s). Context from the whole study: Samples from collaborators originated in the United States, Italy and Spain and spanned both the acute and convalescent phases of COVID-19. The prospective study material was composed of cDNA or gDNA derived from T cells, B-cell-depleted T cells, or PBMCs. Deeply sampled blood TCRbeta repertoires from subjects exposed to, actively infected with, or recovered from COVID-19 were included in the dataset. The repertoires were released in a freely available public database intended as a resource for research on the immune response to SARS-CoV-2. The samples were drawn from the first 160 participants of the ongoing ImmuneRACE study and from 1,254 subjects provided by 6 global collaborators. The sample metadata nearly always contained a de-identified subject ID, COVID-19 status, age in years and sex. Where available, HLA class I and class II types were obtained from metadata supplied by the sample provider rather than from assay-based typing. Overall study outcomes, separate from this receptor: How much clinical and demographic metadata was included differed by source and by participant, and the metadata was provided uncurated.

The immunoSEQ Assay, a bias-controlled multiplex PCR, was used to amplify TCRbeta CDR3 regions from genomic DNA. For the original study's pipeline: The number of nucleated cells in each sample was estimated from the amplification of reference gene primers within the assay. Sequence reads were collapsed and filtered to measure the absolute abundance of every unique TCRbeta CDR3 rearrangement. For each sample, productive Simpson clonality was calculated by taking the square root of Simpson's diversity index across productive rearrangements. TCRdb provides this immuneACCESS table in a form limited to in-frame rearrangements. Some clones are lacking; in checked studies, under half of them reflect an unresolved V gene, and why the rest are absent is not known. V, J and clone size derive from that table, while D and trimming were established from the DNA sequence. The sample data list about 210,000 clones, and around 86% of these were observed just once. The top ten clones comprise 3.8% of the sample.

Turning to this clone: The antigen this receptor binds is unknown. Within one base of it there is no much larger clone, and no base qualities were kept.

In the prospective study, participants were roughly 18 to 100 years old, resided in around 25 geographic areas of the United States, and were enrolled through a virtual design. Cohort assignment in the prospective study relied on participant-reported clinical history from a screening survey and a study questionnaire. In the prospective study, whole blood, serum and a nasopharyngeal or oropharyngeal swab were collected from each participant by mobile phlebotomists. Participants in the prospective study had the option to provide additional blood draws and questionnaires over a roughly two-month period. Blood samples from the prospective study were shipped frozen or at room temperature prior to DNA extraction. The germline V gene encodes CDR1 SNHLY and CDR2 FYNNEI. Trimming takes 5 bases off V and 10 bases off J; junction bases not matched to a gene: 7. There are 14 amino acids in the CDR3, from cysteine to phenylalanine inclusive. The sequence is cut down to CDR3 DNA, 42 bases in frame from base 1.

Source material: PBMCs or T cells enriched from blood (not recorded which). The TCR comes from a woman aged 40 to 55 with acute COVID-19. The chain was built from TRBV2 and TRBJ2-1, with TRBD2 matching 11 junction bases. The CDR3 here reads CASSLGRLAGEQFF. The base sequence is TGTGCCAGCAGTTTAGGGAGACTAGCGGGGGAGCAGTTCTTC.